This T cell receptor beta chain was retrieved from a study of blood T cell repertoires in COVID-19 (dated by TCRdb to the early 2020s). Background for the entire study: Collaborator samples came from the United States, Italy and Spain and covered acute and convalescent phases of COVID-19. Subjects who had been exposed to COVID-19, were actively infected with it, or had recovered from it provided the deeply sampled blood TCRbeta repertoires that made up the dataset. Samples came from the ongoing ImmuneRACE study (first 160 participants) plus 1,254 subjects from 6 global collaborators. Where HLA class I and class II types were available, the types were taken from metadata supplied by the sample provider, not from assay-based typing. A freely available public database, intended as a resource for researchers studying the immune response to SARS-CoV-2, is where the repertoires were released. A de-identified subject ID, COVID-19 status, age in years and sex were almost always included in the sample metadata. The prospective study material was composed of cDNA or gDNA derived from T cells, B-cell-depleted T cells, or PBMCs.

General study outcomes and caveats: Clinical and demographic metadata were provided uncurated, with the amount varying by source and participant.

About this clone: Its antigen is unknown. No qualities accompany the bases; no much larger clone lies one base away.

Whole blood was collected in K2EDTA tubes by collaborating institutions according to the institutions' own protocols. For TCRbeta analysis, collaborator samples were shipped as frozen whole blood, as isolated PBMCs, or as DNA extracted from either sample type. TCRbeta CDR3 regions were amplified from genomic DNA using the immunoSEQ Assay, a bias-controlled multiplex PCR. The authors processed their data as follows. The number of nucleated cells in each sample was estimated from the amplification of reference gene primers within the assay. To quantify the absolute abundance of each unique TCRbeta CDR3 rearrangement, sequence reads were collapsed and filtered. Productive Simpson clonality was computed per sample as the square root of Simpson's diversity index over productive rearrangements. Here the immuneACCESS table is served through TCRdb, limited to in-frame sequences with V and J called. Missing clones are a known gap in these copies; in checked studies unresolved V genes cover under half, and the rest lacks a known reason. That table gives V, J and clone size, and the DNA gave D and trimming. The sample profile shows under 150,000 clones; roughly nine tenths of them were found once. The ten largest make up approximately 3% of the sample.

Clipping removes 3 bases from V and 1 base from J, with 9 as the unmatched junction base count. The CDR3 contains 18 residues, cysteine and phenylalanine counted. Only CDR3 DNA is held: 54 bases, read in frame from base 1. CDR1 is given as KGHSH and CDR2 as LQKENI, both from the germline V gene. Sequenced input: peripheral blood. This clonotype was sampled from a woman aged 55-75 years with active COVID-19. The receptor chain draws on TRBV18 and TRBJ2-3; 11 bases in the middle match TRBD2. In nucleotides, the sequence is TGTGCCAGCTCACCTCTACTAGCGGGAGTCCTCCGCACAGATACGCAGTATTTT. Its translation reads: CASSPLLAGVLRTDTQYF.